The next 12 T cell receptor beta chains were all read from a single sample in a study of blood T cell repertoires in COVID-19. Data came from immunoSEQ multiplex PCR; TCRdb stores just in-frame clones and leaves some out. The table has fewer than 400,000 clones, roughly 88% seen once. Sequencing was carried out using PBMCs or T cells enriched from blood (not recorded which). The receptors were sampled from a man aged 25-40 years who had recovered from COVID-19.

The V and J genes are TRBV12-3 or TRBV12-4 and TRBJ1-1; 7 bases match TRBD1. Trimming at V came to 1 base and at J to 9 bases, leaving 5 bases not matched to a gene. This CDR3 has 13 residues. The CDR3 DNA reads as TGTGCCAGCAGTTTAGGGACAGGACTGAAAGCTTTCTTT. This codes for CASSLGTGLKAFF.

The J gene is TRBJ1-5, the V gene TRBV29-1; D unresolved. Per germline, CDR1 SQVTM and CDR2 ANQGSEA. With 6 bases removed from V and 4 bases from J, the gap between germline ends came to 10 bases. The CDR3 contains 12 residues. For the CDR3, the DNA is TGCAGCGTCCGGGGTTCTAATCAGCCCCAGCATTTT. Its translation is CSVRGSNQPQHF.

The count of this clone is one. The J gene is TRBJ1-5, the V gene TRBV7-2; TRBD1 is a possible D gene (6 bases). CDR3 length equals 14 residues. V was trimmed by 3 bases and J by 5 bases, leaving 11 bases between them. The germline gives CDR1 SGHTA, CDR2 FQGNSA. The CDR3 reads CASSFNRVDQPQHF. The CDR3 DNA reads TGTGCCAGCAGCTTCAACAGGGTAGATCAGCCCCAGCATTTT.

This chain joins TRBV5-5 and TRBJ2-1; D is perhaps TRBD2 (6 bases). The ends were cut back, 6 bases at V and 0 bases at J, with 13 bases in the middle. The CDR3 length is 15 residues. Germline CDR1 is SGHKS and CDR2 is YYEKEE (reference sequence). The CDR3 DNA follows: TGTGCCAGCATCTTAGGGACTCCCTCCTACAATGAGCAGTTCTTC. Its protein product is CASILGTPSYNEQFF. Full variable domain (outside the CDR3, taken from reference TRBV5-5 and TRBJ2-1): DAGVTQSPTHLIKTRGQQVTLRCSPISGHKSVSWYQQVLGQGPQFIFQYYEKEERGRGNFPDRFSARQFPNYSSELNVNALLLGDSALYLCASILGTPSYNEQFFGPGTRLTVL.

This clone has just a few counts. The CDR3, as DNA: TGTGCCAGCAGTGCTGGAGGACTAGCGGGGATCACCTACGAGCAGTACTTC. This codes for CASSAGGLAGITYEQYF. J is TRBJ2-7 and V is TRBV6-1; 12 nucleotides align to TRBD2. The trim removed 4 bases at V and 2 bases at J, leaving 9 bases unmatched. The germline V gene encodes CDR1 MNHNS and CDR2 SASEGT. The CDR3 totals 17 residues.

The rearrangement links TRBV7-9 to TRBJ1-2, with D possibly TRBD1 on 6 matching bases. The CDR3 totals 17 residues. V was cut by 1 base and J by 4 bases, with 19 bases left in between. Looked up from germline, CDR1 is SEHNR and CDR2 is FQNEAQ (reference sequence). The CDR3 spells CASSLEEEGGPIYGYTF. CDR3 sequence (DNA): TGTGCCAGCAGCTTAGAAGAGGAAGGGGGTCCGATCTATGGCTACACCTTC.

The CDR3 region has the DNA TGTGCCAGCAGTTTAGGGACAGGCTTCGGGAACACCTTC. Protein sequence: CASSLGTGFGNTF. The J gene is TRBJ1-2, the V gene TRBV12-3 or TRBV12-4, with 7 bases that match TRBD1. The ends lost 1 base at V and 12 bases at J; junction bases unmatched: 8. The CDR3 runs to 13 residues.

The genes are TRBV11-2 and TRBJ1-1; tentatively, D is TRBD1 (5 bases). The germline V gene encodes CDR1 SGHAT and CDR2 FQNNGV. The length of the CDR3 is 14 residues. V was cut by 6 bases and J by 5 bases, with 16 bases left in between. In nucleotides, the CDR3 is TGTGCCAGCAGTTTTGATTCTGGGGGGACTGAAGCTTTCTTT. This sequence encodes CASSFDSGGTEAFF. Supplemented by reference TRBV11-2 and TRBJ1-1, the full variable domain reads EAGVAQSPRYKIIEKRQSVAFWCNPISGHATLYWYQQILGQGPKLLIQFQNNGVVDDSQLPKDRFSAERLKGVDSTLKIQPAKLEDSAVYLCASSFDSGGTEAFFGQGTRLTVV.

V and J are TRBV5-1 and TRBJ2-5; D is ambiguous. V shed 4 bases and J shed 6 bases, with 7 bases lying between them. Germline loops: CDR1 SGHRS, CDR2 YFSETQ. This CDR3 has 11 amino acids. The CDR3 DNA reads TGCGCCAGCAGCCTCAAGCAGACCCAGTACTTC. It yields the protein CASSLKQTQYF.

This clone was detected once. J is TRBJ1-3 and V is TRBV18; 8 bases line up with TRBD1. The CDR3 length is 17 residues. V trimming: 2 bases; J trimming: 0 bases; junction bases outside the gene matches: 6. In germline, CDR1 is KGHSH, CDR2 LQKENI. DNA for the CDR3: TGTGCCAGCTCACCAATTGGACAGGGAAGCTCTGGAAACACCATATATTTT. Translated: CASSPIGQGSSGNTIYF. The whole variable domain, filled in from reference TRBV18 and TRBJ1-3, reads NAGVMQNPRHLVRRRGQEARLRCSPMKGHSHVYWYRQLPEEGLKFMVYLQKENIIDESGMPKERFSAEFPKEGPSILRIQQVVRGDSAAYFCASSPIGQGSSGNTIYFGEGSWLTVV.

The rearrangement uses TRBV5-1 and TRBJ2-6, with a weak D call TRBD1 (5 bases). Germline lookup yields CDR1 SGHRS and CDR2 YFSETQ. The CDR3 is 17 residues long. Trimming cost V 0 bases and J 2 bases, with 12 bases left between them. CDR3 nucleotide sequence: TGCGCCAGCAGCTTGGAGTTTATAGGGGCTGGGGCCAACGTCCTGACTTTC. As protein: CASSLEFIGAGANVLTF. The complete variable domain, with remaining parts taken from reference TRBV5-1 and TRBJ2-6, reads KAGVTQTPRYLIKTRGQQVTLSCSPISGHRSVSWYQQTPGQGLQFLFEYFSETQRNKGNFPGRFSGRQFSNSRSEMNVSTLELGDSALYLCASSLEFIGAGANVLTFGAGSRLTVL.

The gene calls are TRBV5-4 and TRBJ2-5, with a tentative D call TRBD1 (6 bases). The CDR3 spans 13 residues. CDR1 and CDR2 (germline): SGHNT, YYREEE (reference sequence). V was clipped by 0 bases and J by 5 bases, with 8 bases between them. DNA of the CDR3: TGTGCCAGCAGCTTGGCCACAGGGGAGACCCAGTACTTC. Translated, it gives CASSLATGETQYF.